One and the same sample provided the 30 T cell receptor beta chains below, sequenced in a study of T cells in Graves' hyperthyroidism and ophthalmopathy (dated by TCRdb to between 2018 and 2021). Library preparation employed multiplex PCR. TCRdb lists the instrument as Illumina HiSeq 2000. Amplification of TCR beta CDR3 regions was carried out from RNA transcripts. The TCR CDR3 was subjected to a first round of RT-PCR using the HTBI primer set and the Qiagen OneStep RT-PCR kit. Through fastp at Q25 and MiXCR, TCRdb rebuilt clones from the public reads, retaining in-frame beta chains. Rows merge per CDR3 protein into single entries with the most common DNA and genes. The sample yields some 620,000 distinct CDR3 sequences; roughly 15% were counted once. The ten largest account for 3% to 4.5% of the sample. The source material was blood. All receptors come from a young woman with Graves' hyperthyroidism.

The chain uses TRBV9 and TRBJ2-1, with no clear D. Trimming stripped 0 bases from V and 6 bases from J, with 7 bases between. Germline CDR1 is SGDLS and CDR2 is YYNGEE. This CDR3 has 13 amino acids. The DNA for the CDR3 is TGTGCCAGCAGCGTAGATACGGGCAATGAGCAGTTCTTC. Amino acids: CASSVDTGNEQFF.

This clonotype has at least ten counts. This rearrangement joins TRBV7-6 to TRBJ2-7; D may correspond to TRBD1 or TRBD2 (6 bases each). Trimming shortened V by 4 bases and J by 0 bases, and 10 bases separated the two germline ends. CDR1 and CDR2 from the germline V gene are SGHVS and FNYEAQ. CDR3 length equals 14 residues. The CDR3 DNA reads as TGTGCCAGCAGCTGGGAGGACAGCTCCTACGAGCAGTACTTC. Its translation: CASSWEDSSYEQYF.

This clonotype was observed a few times. The chain is built from TRBV5-1 and TRBJ1-4, with a possible D match to TRBD1 (5 bases). CDR3 length: 13 amino acids. The V and J ends lost 0 bases and 12 bases respectively, with 12 bases between them. Germline CDR1 and CDR2: SGHRS and YFSETQ. CDR3 in DNA: TGCGCCAGCAGCTTGGAGGCAGGGAAGGAACTGTTTTTT. Protein sequence: CASSLEAGKELFF.

This clonotype came up a few times. The CDR3 region has the DNA TGCAGCGTCACGGACCGCGGGAGTCGACAAGAGACCCAGTACTTC. Protein sequence: CSVTDRGSRQETQYF. The rearrangement joins TRBV29-1 to TRBJ2-5; 7 nucleotides align to TRBD2. The CDR3 extends over 15 amino acids. J was trimmed by 2 bases and V by 6 bases; bases with no gene match: 12. CDR1 SQVTM and CDR2 ANQGSEA come from the germline V gene.

The J gene is TRBJ2-6, the V gene TRBV5-1; 9 nucleotides line up with TRBD2. The CDR3 extends over 18 amino acids. Germline-derived CDR1 and CDR2 are SGHRS and YFSETQ. J was trimmed by 0 bases and V by 1 base; bases with no gene match: 5. CDR3 residues: CASSLMAGGLSGANVLTF. CDR3 nucleotides: TGCGCCAGCAGCTTGATGGCGGGAGGGCTCTCTGGGGCCAACGTCCTGACTTTC.

This chain joins TRBV5-1 and TRBJ2-7; tentatively, D is TRBD2 (6 bases). The germline CDR1 and CDR2 sequences are SGHRS and YFSETQ. This CDR3 is built from 14 residues. V was cut by 1 base and J by 5 bases, with 13 bases left in between. CDR3 residues: CASSLRRERNEQYF. The CDR3 DNA reads TGCGCCAGCAGCTTGCGGAGGGAGAGGAACGAGCAGTACTTC.

In its sample, this clonotype was seen many times. This rearrangement joins TRBV28 to TRBJ2-1, with D unresolved. V gave up 2 bases and J gave up 4 bases, with 12 bases separating them. In germline, CDR1 is MDHEN, CDR2 SYDVKM. The CDR3 consists of 15 residues. CDR3 residues: CASSLATLSYNEQFF. The CDR3 DNA reads as TGTGCCAGCAGTTTAGCGACCCTTAGTTACAATGAGCAGTTCTTC.

CDR3 bases: TGCGCCAGCAGCCAAAGCCTGGGACAGGGGGGCCAGCCCCAGCATTTT. It specifies CASSQSLGQGGQPQHF. This chain uses TRBV4-3 with TRBJ1-5, with 11 bases that match TRBD1. Germline assignment: CDR1 LGHNA and CDR2 YSLEER. V lost 2 bases to trimming and J lost 7 bases; unmatched junction nucleotides: 7. This CDR3 is 16 amino acids long.

The sample holds a few counts of this clonotype. The J gene is TRBJ2-1, the V gene TRBV30; D might be TRBD2 (6 bases). The CDR3 length is 12 residues. V lost 5 bases and J lost 8, with 13 bases in between. Germline V CDR1 and CDR2: GTSNPN, SVGIG (reference sequence). The CDR3 coding sequence is TGTGCCTGGGCGGGACCCCGGGATGAGCAGTTCTTC. It specifies CAWAGPRDEQFF.

This clonotype was counted many times. The V call is TRBV11-2, the J call TRBJ2-7; possibly TRBD2 for D (7 bases). Germline values: CDR1 SGHAT, CDR2 FQNNGV. V was shortened by 1 base and J by 3 bases, with 10 bases between the two germline ends. CDR3 length: 14 amino acids. The CDR3 protein is CASSLGGGLYEQYF. The CDR3 region has the DNA TGTGCCAGCAGCTTAGGGGGGGGCCTCTACGAGCAGTACTTC.

The CDR3 bases are TGTGCCATTCCGAGGGTCCTCGAAGTGAACACCGGGGAGCTGTTTTTT. Protein: CAIPRVLEVNTGELFF. The chain couples TRBV6-1 to TRBJ2-2, with D possibly TRBD2 on 5 matching bases. Germline loops: CDR1 MNHNS, CDR2 SASEGT. The CDR3 contains 16 residues. Trimming removed 10 bases at V and 1 base at J, with 19 bases between.

In this sample, this clonotype turned up a few times. V is TRBV7-9 and J is TRBJ1-1; the match to TRBD1 covers 9 bases. This CDR3 is 14 amino acids long. The junction had 5 bases not matched to a gene; V was cut back by 5 bases and J by 4 bases. Germline assignment: CDR1 SEHNR and CDR2 FQNEAQ (reference sequence). The CDR3 coding sequence is TGTGCCAGCAGCGGACAGGGGTGGGTCACTGAAGCTTTCTTT. Protein sequence: CASSGQGWVTEAFF.

This clonotype was counted ten times or more. The CDR3 spells CASLAGGPMTTDTQYF. The CDR3 DNA is TGTGCCAGCCTAGCGGGAGGGCCTATGACGACAGATACGCAGTATTTT. The rearrangement joins TRBV28 to TRBJ2-3; TRBD2 agrees at 12 bases. The CDR3 covers 16 residues. Looked up from germline, CDR1 is MDHEN and CDR2 is SYDVKM. The J segment lost 3 bases and the V segment lost 8 bases, leaving 9 bases of the junction unmatched.

This clonotype has a handful of counts. This chain connects TRBV28 to TRBJ2-7; TRBD2 aligns across 14 bases. The CDR3 length is 20 residues. Germline V lookup: CDR1 MDHEN, CDR2 SYDVKM. V lost 4 bases to trimming and J lost 1 base; unmatched junction nucleotides: 15. The CDR3 protein is CASSWPRTSGRSPTSYEQYF. The CDR3 bases are TGTGCCAGCAGTTGGCCCCGGACTAGCGGGAGGTCACCCACGTCCTACGAGCAGTACTTC.

This clonotype showed up many times. The CDR3 is CSASDGTYEQYF. In DNA form, the CDR3 reads TGCAGCGCTAGCGACGGAACCTACGAGCAGTACTTC. The chain carries TRBV29-1 and TRBJ2-7; possibly TRBD2 for D (6 bases). Germline V gene sequence: CDR1 SQVTM, CDR2 ANQGSEA. Trimming took 7 bases from V and 2 from J, leaving 12 bases between them. The CDR3 runs to 12 residues.

Comment on this clonotype: The junction departs from germline at one end; a sequencing error may be responsible. The V call is TRBV7-3, the J call TRBJ1-2, with 7 positions matching TRBD1. The CDR3 covers 15 residues. The germline CDR1 and CDR2 sequences are SGHTA and FQGTGA. The CDR3 protein is CASSLGGSPLGDYAF. DNA for the CDR3: TGTGCCAGCAGCCTAGGGGGCTCACCCCTGGGGGACTACGCCTTC.

This clonotype showed up just a few times. J is TRBJ2-3 and V is TRBV14; D is possibly TRBD2 (6 bases). The CDR3 length is 19 residues. Per germline, CDR1 SGHDN and CDR2 FVKESK. Trimming shortened V by 0 bases and J by 0 bases, and 19 bases separated the two germline ends. DNA for the CDR3: TGTGCCAGCAGCCAAGATGCGGGGCAGGGATGGATTAGCACAGATACGCAGTATTTT. This gives the protein CASSQDAGQGWISTDTQYF.

Concerning this clonotype: This could be a read error, since a much larger clone is one nucleotide away. The chain joins TRBV18 to TRBJ2-5; D ambiguous. The CDR3 is 13 amino acids. Trimming cost V 2 bases and J 5 bases, with 9 bases left between them. Germline CDR1 and CDR2: KGHSH and LQKENI. The CDR3 here is CASSPNLRETQYF. CDR3 coding DNA: TGTGCCAGCTCACCAAATCTTAGGGAGACCCAGTACTTC.

This clonotype was counted between two and nine times. This chain links TRBV19 with TRBJ2-3; no clear D gene. The germline V gene has CDR1 LNHDA and CDR2 SQIVND (reference sequence). Trimming removed 9 bases at V and 0 bases at J, with 13 bases between. The CDR3 is 14 residues long. CDR3 amino acids: CASATHLSTDTQYF. The CDR3 DNA reads as TGTGCCAGCGCGACTCATTTAAGCACAGATACGCAGTATTTT. Variable domain in full (rest from reference TRBV19 and TRBJ2-3): DGGITQSPKYLFRKEGQNVTLSCEQNLNHDAMYWYRQDPGQGLRLIYYSQIVNDFQKGDIAEGYSVSREKKESFPLTVTSAQKNPTAFYLCASATHLSTDTQYFGPGTRLTVL.

This clonotype was detected ten times or more. The rearrangement joins TRBV28 to TRBJ2-1, with 12 nucleotides matching TRBD2. The germline V gene encodes CDR1 MDHEN and CDR2 SYDVKM. V shed 6 bases and J 6 bases; nucleotides not matched to a gene: 9. The CDR3 covers 16 residues. CDR3 sequence (DNA): TGTGCCAGCAGCCTCCCCGGACTAGCGGGAACCAATGAGCAGTTCTTC. Encoded protein: CASSLPGLAGTNEQFF.

This clonotype was detected many times. The chain joins TRBV5-1 to TRBJ2-5, with D possibly TRBD1 on 6 matching bases. Germline V gives CDR1 SGHRS, CDR2 YFSETQ. The germline V and J ends were trimmed by 3 bases and 4 bases, with 19 bases remaining between them. This CDR3 region has 16 residues. As DNA, the CDR3 is TGCGCCAGCAGCTCGGATCCACAGGGAATTGGAGAGACCCAGTACTTC. The encoded protein is CASSSDPQGIGETQYF. The full variable domain, its missing parts supplied by reference TRBV5-1 and TRBJ2-5, is KAGVTQTPRYLIKTRGQQVTLSCSPISGHRSVSWYQQTPGQGLQFLFEYFSETQRNKGNFPGRFSGRQFSNSRSEMNVSTLELGDSALYLCASSSDPQGIGETQYFGPGTRLLVL.

The rearrangement uses TRBV19 and TRBJ2-1, with TRBD2 identical over 8 bases. In germline, CDR1 is LNHDA, CDR2 SQIVND (reference sequence). This CDR3 spans 15 amino acids. Germline trimming cut 3 bases from V and 7 bases from J; bases unmatched to any gene: 8. This chain's CDR3 is CASSIASGSANEQFF. In DNA, the CDR3 is TGTGCCAGTAGTATCGCGAGCGGGAGCGCGAATGAGCAGTTCTTC.

This clonotype was recorded at least ten times. J is TRBJ2-3 and V is TRBV2; D may be TRBD2 (5 bases). V lost 4 bases and J 0 bases, leaving 8 bases between the germline ends. The germline gives CDR1 SNHLY, CDR2 FYNNEI. The CDR3 is made up of 14 amino acids. This CDR3 is CASSGRTSTDTQYF. The CDR3 nucleotides are TGTGCCAGCAGTGGCCGGACTAGCACAGATACGCAGTATTTT.

The gene calls are TRBV9 and TRBJ2-3, with D hard to call. The V and J ends lost 3 bases and 6 bases respectively, with 8 bases between them. The CDR3 covers 12 residues. Germline V gene data show CDR1 as SGDLS and CDR2 as YYNGEE. The CDR3 nucleotides read TGTGCCAGCAGCGCCATGGCGGATACGCAGTATTTT. It specifies CASSAMADTQYF.

This clonotype has ten or more counts. The chain combines TRBV6-1 with TRBJ2-7, with D maybe TRBD2 (8 bases). Trimming took off 6 bases at V and 4 bases at J, with 22 bases between the two ends. Germline V gene lookup returns CDR1 MNHNS and CDR2 SASEGT. This CDR3 spans 16 amino acids. This CDR3 is CASSQRGRGATYEQYF. The DNA for the CDR3 is TGTGCCAGCAGCCAAAGGGGGCGGGGGGCGACTTACGAGCAGTACTTC.

This clonotype was seen at least ten times. The V call is TRBV28, the J call TRBJ2-7; 7 bases are a match to TRBD1. Trimming took 5 bases from V and 3 from J; bases not matched to a gene: 4. The germline V gene has CDR1 MDHEN and CDR2 SYDVKM. The CDR3 totals 13 residues. CDR3 amino acids: CASSATGSYEQYF. In DNA, the CDR3 is TGTGCCAGCAGTGCGACAGGGAGCTACGAGCAGTACTTC.

This clonotype was seen many times. The chain employs TRBV2 and TRBJ2-2; 11 nucleotides agree with TRBD1. The CDR3 length is 15 residues. Trimming removed 6 bases from V and 4 bases from J; junction bases left unmatched: 4. The germline V gene has CDR1 SNHLY and CDR2 FYNNEI. The DNA of the CDR3 is TGTGCCAGCAGAGGACAGGGGGCGGGCACCGGGGAGCTGTTTTTT. Its protein product is CASRGQGAGTGELFF.

This clonotype was seen a handful of times. CDR3 region: CASSFLSSGYTF. CDR3 sequence (DNA): TGTGCCAGCAGTTTTCTCAGTAGCGGCTACACCTTC. J is TRBJ1-2 and V is TRBV12-3 or TRBV12-4, with D hard to call. With 3 bases removed from V and 8 bases from J, the gap between germline ends came to 10 bases. The CDR3 spans 12 residues.

At least ten counts were recorded for this clonotype. The genes are TRBV12-3 or TRBV12-4 and TRBJ1-4, with D hard to call. The CDR3 runs to 13 residues. V was cut by 6 bases and J by 5 bases, with 10 bases left in between. The DNA for the CDR3 is TGTGCCAGCAGCCCAACCCACAATGAAAAACTGTTTTTT. Its translation is CASSPTHNEKLFF.

The chain couples TRBV6-5 to TRBJ2-1; D remains unclear. Germline-derived CDR1 and CDR2 are MNHEY and SVGAGI. CDR3 length equals 15 residues. V lost 0 bases to trimming and J lost 0 bases, with 6 bases between them. The CDR3 here is CASSYSISSYNEQFF. Here the CDR3 DNA reads TGTGCCAGCAGTTACTCGATTAGCTCCTACAATGAGCAGTTCTTC.